Below, 27 T cell receptor beta chains from the same sample are listed, as sequenced in a study of CD8 T cells in ankylosing spondylitis. MiXCR, applied by TCRdb to the 5' RACE reads, yields one record per CDR3 protein. This sample has some 270,000 distinct CDR3 sequences, with roughly 32% found just once. Sequencing used blood, either unsorted or a sorted T cell fraction (not recorded which). The source of these receptors is a male donor with ankylosing spondylitis or in good health (not recorded which).

The sample holds a few counts of this clonotype. The chain joins TRBV4-1 to TRBJ2-1, with TRBD1 identical over 11 bases. There are 15 residues in the CDR3. CDR1 and CDR2 from the germline V gene are MGHRA and YSYEKL. V dropped 0 bases and J dropped 10; count of bases not matched to a gene: 5. The DNA of the CDR3 is TGCGCCAGCAGCCAAGATAGGGACAGGGGGGTAGAGCAGTTCTTC. Translated, it gives CASSQDRDRGVEQFF.

This chain connects TRBV12-3 or TRBV12-4 to TRBJ2-7; no reliable D call. The V end lost 6 bases, the J end lost 5 bases, and 17 bases lay between the germline ends. The CDR3 has 14 amino acids. CDR3: CASSLVPQSDEQYF. CDR3 DNA: TGTGCCAGCAGCCTCGTCCCCCAGTCTGACGAGCAGTACTTC.

This clonotype was seen a few times. J is TRBJ2-6 and V is TRBV29-1; 11 bases are shared with TRBD1. Germline V gene sequence: CDR1 SQVTM, CDR2 ANQGSEA. The CDR3 is made up of 17 amino acids. Germline trimming cut 6 bases from V and 0 bases from J; bases unmatched to any gene: 7. The CDR3 nucleotides are TGCAGCGTGGGGACAGGGGGGACCTCCTCTGGGGCCAACGTCCTGACTTTC. Residues: CSVGTGGTSSGANVLTF. The full variable domain, completed using reference TRBV29-1 and TRBJ2-6, is SAVISQKPSRDICQRGTSLTIQCQVDSQVTMMFWYRQQPGQSLTLIATANQGSEATYESGFVIDKFPISRPNLTFSTLTVSNMSPEDSSIYLCSVGTGGTSSGANVLTFGAGSRLTVL.

The rearrangement links TRBV11-3 to TRBJ2-1; D remains unclear. There are 13 residues in the CDR3. Germline V gene lookup returns CDR1 SGHNT and CDR2 YENEEA. The ends were cut back, 1 base at V and 6 bases at J, with 7 bases in the middle. The CDR3 here is CASSLAPSNEQFF. The CDR3 DNA is TGTGCCAGCAGCTTAGCCCCTAGCAATGAGCAGTTCTTC. The full variable domain, rest sourced from reference TRBV11-3 and TRBJ2-1, is EAGVVQSPRYKIIEKKQPVAFWCNPISGHNTLYWYLQNLGQGPELLIRYENEEAVDDSQLPKDRFSAERLKGVDSTLKIQPAELGDSAVYLCASSLAPSNEQFFGPGTRLTVL.

The chain joins TRBV15 to TRBJ1-6; D not certain. V was cut by 0 bases and J by 7 bases, with 7 bases left in between. The CDR3 has 14 residues. Germline V gene data show CDR1 as LNHNV and CDR2 as YYDKDF (reference sequence). The CDR3 DNA follows: TGTGCCACCAGCAGAGATGTCGGCAATTCACCCCTCCACTTT. It yields the protein CATSRDVGNSPLHF.

The CDR3 reads CASSPASGSYNEQFF. CDR3 sequence (DNA): TGTGCCAGCAGTCCGGCTAGCGGGTCTTACAATGAGCAGTTCTTC. This sequence joins TRBV12-3 or TRBV12-4 and TRBJ2-1, with TRBD2 matching over 8 bases. The CDR3 has 15 amino acids. With 5 bases clipped from V and 4 bases from J, the junction kept 7 bases outside the gene matches.

The chain combines TRBV7-2 with TRBJ2-7; a possible D gene is TRBD2 (5 bases). The CDR3 covers 13 residues. CDR1 SGHTA and CDR2 FQGNSA come from the germline V gene. V lost 2 bases and J 6 bases, leaving 11 bases between the germline ends. CDR3 coding DNA: TGTGCCAGCAGCTTAATGTCTCGGGGCGAGCAGTACTTC. This gives the protein CASSLMSRGEQYF.

There are a few counts of this clonotype. The chain joins TRBV20-1 to TRBJ1-4; no clear D. CDR3 size: 13 residues. The V gene's germline CDR1 is DFQATT and CDR2 SNEGSKA (reference sequence). V gave up 0 bases and J gave up 8 bases, with 10 bases separating them. The CDR3 nucleotides are TGCAGTGCTAGAGAGAGGCCAAGGGAAAAACTGTTTTTT. This translates into CSARERPREKLFF.

This clonotype has just a few counts. The chain combines TRBV10-3 with TRBJ1-2; no reliable D call. There are 12 residues in the CDR3. Germline V gives CDR1 ENHRY, CDR2 SYGVKD. V shed 9 bases and J shed 4 bases, with 12 bases lying between them. The CDR3 is CAMSMDLYGYTF. CDR3 DNA: TGTGCCATGTCCATGGATCTCTATGGCTACACCTTC.

This clonotype was seen at least ten times. The chain links TRBV20-1 to TRBJ1-2; possibly TRBD1 for D (6 bases). CDR3 length equals 12 residues. V was cut by 7 bases and J by 8 bases, with 17 bases left in between. Germline V gene sequence: CDR1 DFQATT, CDR2 SNEGSKA (reference sequence). This CDR3 reads CSEAVRGGGYTF. The CDR3 DNA reads as TGCAGTGAGGCAGTAAGGGGGGGCGGCTACACCTTC.

The J gene is TRBJ1-5, the V gene TRBV12-3 or TRBV12-4; 9 bases map to TRBD1. V was pared by 7 bases and J by 3 bases, with 4 bases of the junction left unmatched. The CDR3 has 14 amino acids. The CDR3 DNA reads as TGTGCCAGCACCCGGGACAGGGCCAATCAGCCCCAGCATTTT. It translates to CASTRDRANQPQHF.

The V and J genes are TRBV20-1 and TRBJ2-5; D gene uncertain. V lost 6 bases, J lost 5 bases, and 16 bases lay in between. Per germline, CDR1 DFQATT and CDR2 SNEGSKA (reference sequence). This CDR3 comprises 13 residues. The chain's CDR3 is CSARDWGFETQYF. Written as DNA, the CDR3 is TGCAGTGCCCGAGATTGGGGTTTCGAGACCCAGTACTTC.

The chain joins TRBV18 to TRBJ1-4, with D unresolved. Trimming removed 3 bases at V and 4 bases at J, with 9 bases between. The CDR3 runs 14 residues. Germline V gene lookup returns CDR1 KGHSH and CDR2 LQKENI. The chain's CDR3 is CASSPAGHNEKLFF. In nucleotides, the CDR3 is TGTGCCAGCTCACCGGCAGGCCATAATGAAAAACTGTTTTTT.

This clonotype has more than one count but fewer than ten. The DNA of the CDR3 is TGCGCCAGCAGCGCACTCTTGAGACGATCCCAAAATGAAAAACTGTTTTTT. The encoded protein is CASSALLRRSQNEKLFF. V and J are TRBV5-1 and TRBJ1-4; D is ambiguous. V was shortened by 4 bases and J by 5 bases, with 21 bases between the two germline ends. Per germline, CDR1 SGHRS and CDR2 YFSETQ. The CDR3 contains 17 residues.

This chain links TRBV4-1 with TRBJ2-1, with 9 bases lining up with TRBD1. The junction had 5 bases not matched to a gene; V was cut back by 4 bases and J by 7 bases. Germline-derived CDR1 and CDR2 are MGHRA and YSYEKL. There are 14 residues in the CDR3. CDR3 in amino acids: CASSLRQGGNEQFF. CDR3 DNA sequence: TGCGCCAGCAGCCTCAGACAGGGGGGGAATGAGCAGTTCTTC.

The CDR3 sequence is CASSLASPPYNEQFF. The CDR3 coding sequence is TGTGCCAGCAGCCTCGCTTCACCACCCTACAATGAGCAGTTCTTC. The genes are TRBV5-5 and TRBJ2-1; D unresolved. The germline V gene has CDR1 SGHKS and CDR2 YYEKEE (reference sequence). Trimming stripped 4 bases from V and 2 bases from J, with 13 bases between. CDR3 length: 15 residues. Complete variable domain (other parts from reference TRBV5-5 and TRBJ2-1): DAGVTQSPTHLIKTRGQQVTLRCSPISGHKSVSWYQQVLGQGPQFIFQYYEKEERGRGNFPDRFSARQFPNYSSELNVNALLLGDSALYLCASSLASPPYNEQFFGPGTRLTVL.

The chain has TRBV20-1 and TRBJ2-1; D perhaps matches TRBD2 (7 bases). V was pared by 3 bases and J by 8 bases, with 20 bases between. The CDR3 loop spans 15 amino acids. From germline, CDR1 is DFQATT and CDR2 SNEGSKA (reference sequence). The CDR3 region is CSASPLGGRVDEQFF. CDR3 bases: TGCAGTGCTAGTCCGCTAGGGGGGAGGGTTGATGAGCAGTTCTTC.

This clonotype was observed at least ten times. The chain links TRBV5-5 to TRBJ2-1; no clear D gene. With 0 bases removed from V and 15 bases from J, the gap between germline ends came to 19 bases. The CDR3 is 14 residues long. Germline values: CDR1 SGHKS, CDR2 YYEKEE (reference sequence). The CDR3 region has the DNA TGTGCCAGCAGCTTGGAGTCCACGGTCTCAGCCCCGTTCTTC. It specifies CASSLESTVSAPFF.

This clonotype has more than one count but fewer than ten. The rearrangement uses TRBV7-2 and TRBJ1-2, with a possible D match to TRBD1 (5 bases). The CDR3 has 14 residues. The germline V gene encodes CDR1 SGHTA and CDR2 FQGNSA. V was trimmed by 6 bases and J by 4 bases, leaving 15 bases between them. The CDR3 DNA reads TGTGCCAGCAGGGGGGACCCAAGGGGCTATGGCTACACCTTC. This gives the protein CASRGDPRGYGYTF.

The rearrangement links TRBV7-3 to TRBJ2-2; 7 bases align to TRBD1. This CDR3 contains 13 residues. Trimming took 4 bases from V and 7 from J; bases not matched to a gene: 3. Germline CDR1 SGHTA, CDR2 FQGTGA. This CDR3 is CASSSTGDGELFF. The CDR3, as DNA: TGTGCCAGCAGCTCCACAGGGGACGGGGAGCTGTTTTTT.

This clonotype turned up a few times. The chain has TRBV7-2 and TRBJ2-1; D is perhaps TRBD1 (9 bases). The germline CDR1 and CDR2 sequences are SGHTA and FQGNSA. This CDR3 has 15 residues. With 5 bases removed from V and 5 bases from J, the gap between germline ends came to 16 bases. CDR3 nucleotide sequence: TGTGCCAGCAGCCGGGGGGGACAGGGACACAATGAGCAGTTCTTC. Protein: CASSRGGQGHNEQFF.

This clonotype has a count of ten or more. This sequence joins TRBV29-1 and TRBJ2-7, with a tentative D call TRBD1 (6 bases). Germline lookup yields CDR1 SQVTM and CDR2 ANQGSEA. This CDR3 has 13 amino acids. V dropped 6 bases and J dropped 4 bases, with 16 bases sitting between them. The CDR3 nucleotides read TGCAGCGTCCGACAGGCCCTAGGATACGAGCAGTACTTC. It codes for CSVRQALGYEQYF.

V usage is TRBV10-3 and J usage is TRBJ2-7; 12 nucleotides align to TRBD2. The CDR3 is 15 residues long. J was trimmed by 0 bases and V by 10 bases; bases with no gene match: 7. Germline V CDR1 and CDR2: ENHRY, SYGVKD. CDR3 in amino acids: CATKLAGGSSYEQYF. For the CDR3, the DNA is TGTGCCACCAAACTAGCGGGGGGAAGCTCCTACGAGCAGTACTTC.

The chain carries TRBV18 and TRBJ2-2; no clear D gene. The germline V and J ends were trimmed by 0 bases and 2 bases, with 7 bases remaining between them. The CDR3 has 15 residues. Germline V CDR1 and CDR2: KGHSH, LQKENI. CDR3 residues: CASSPPKTNTGELFF. The CDR3 DNA is TGTGCCAGCTCACCACCAAAAACCAACACCGGGGAGCTGTTTTTT.

The rearrangement uses TRBV10-2 and TRBJ2-3; 10 nucleotides align to TRBD2. The CDR3 length is 14 residues. V shed 4 bases, J shed 4 bases, and the junction held 2 bases outside the gene matches. Germline CDR1 is WSHSY and CDR2 is SAAADI. The CDR3 region has the DNA TGCGCCAGCAGTGGAGCGGGGGGGCCAGATACGCAGTATTTT. This encodes CASSGAGGPDTQYF.

This chain uses TRBV25-1 with TRBJ2-5; D remains ambiguous. The V and J ends lost 3 bases and 0 bases respectively, with 8 bases between them. This CDR3 spans 14 amino acids. CDR1 MGHDK and CDR2 SYGVNS come from the germline V gene. The CDR3 DNA reads as TGTGCCAGCAGTGAGATCGGCAACCAAGAGACCCAGTACTTC. It specifies CASSEIGNQETQYF.

J is TRBJ1-1 and V is TRBV25-1; TRBD1 is a possible D gene (5 bases). V lost 2 bases to trimming and J lost 4 bases, with 8 bases between them. CDR1 is MGHDK and CDR2 is SYGVNS in the germline V gene. The CDR3 is made up of 13 amino acids. DNA of the CDR3: TGTGCCAGCAGTGAAGGGGGAGTCACTGAAGCTTTCTTT. Its translation is CASSEGGVTEAFF.